This TCR beta chain was profiled in a study of post-analysis software for immune sequencing data. Study-wide background: Progressive-relapsing, secondary progressive and relapsing-remitting multiple sclerosis were among the disease courses included.

Regarding this clonotype: The target antigen is unknown.

This CDR3 is built from 16 residues. V trimming: 6 bases; J trimming: 8 bases; junction bases outside the gene matches: 10. Germline lookup yields CDR1 MDHEN and CDR2 SYDVKM. Included in the TCR beta cDNA libraries were unique molecular identifiers. Input populations of roughly 1 to 10 million T cells gave rise to hundreds of thousands of cDNA molecules. TCRdb redid the calling of the PCR reads with MiXCR, one entry per CDR3 protein. The sample shows approximately 770,000 distinct CDR3 sequences, 46% of them seen only once. Study-wide points: Clustering by F measure revealed strong co-clustering among samples prepared together in one batch. Among multiple sclerosis patients, normalized Chao1 diversity was significantly below that of controls. Patients had higher frequencies than controls of roughly five TRBV segments, including TRBV5-6, TRBV5-1 and TRBV20-1.

The rearrangement links TRBV28 to TRBJ2-1; 13 bases agree with TRBD2. The sequence was obtained from a girl aged 10-17 years with multiple sclerosis. The sequenced material came from blood. CDR3: CASRGEGLAGVDEQFF. The CDR3 nucleotides read TGTGCCAGCAGGGGAGAAGGACTAGCGGGAGTCGATGAGCAGTTCTTC.